These 17 T cell receptor beta chains came from one sample sequenced in a study of blood T cell repertoires in COVID-19. Clones were read by immunoSEQ multiplex PCR, and TCRdb kept only the in-frame ones, dropping some. The data hold around 190,000 clones, with roughly 87% observed a single time. The source material was PBMCs or T cells enriched from blood (not recorded which). The receptor set was obtained from a man aged 18-30 years with acute COVID-19.

The table lists this clone with a few counts. The chain recombines TRBV5-1 with TRBJ1-1; no clear D. The CDR3 has 16 amino acids. With 1 base removed from V and 0 bases from J, the gap between germline ends came to 13 bases. Germline V gene lookup returns CDR1 SGHRS and CDR2 YFSETQ. The CDR3 region has the DNA TGCGCCAGCAGCTTGAAACAGCACACGATGAACACTGAAGCTTTCTTT. Translation gives CASSLKQHTMNTEAFF.

V is TRBV5-4 and J is TRBJ1-3; no reliable D call. Germline V gene data show CDR1 as SGHNT and CDR2 as YYREEE (reference sequence). Trimming removed 0 bases from V and 4 bases from J, with 8 bases in between. The CDR3 runs 14 residues. CDR3 sequence (DNA): TGTGCCAGCAGCTTGGGGGGAGCCGGAAACACCATATATTTT. Protein sequence: CASSLGGAGNTIYF.

The chain carries TRBV5-4 and TRBJ2-1; TRBD2 aligns across 11 bases. The length of the CDR3 is 15 residues. Trimming removed 1 base from V and 5 bases from J; junction bases left unmatched: 2. Germline CDR1 SGHNT, CDR2 YYREEE (reference sequence). The CDR3 loop reads CASSLTSGSDNEQFF. In DNA, the CDR3 is TGTGCCAGCAGCTTGACTAGCGGGAGCGACAATGAGCAGTTCTTC. Full variable domain (missing parts from reference TRBV5-4 and TRBJ2-1): ETGVTQSPTHLIKTRGQQVTLRCSSQSGHNTVSWYQQALGQGPQFIFQYYREEENGRGNFPPRFSGLQFPNYSSELNVNALELDDSALYLCASSLTSGSDNEQFFGPGTRLTVL.

The chain combines TRBV18 with TRBJ1-1, with 12 bases identical to TRBD1. The CDR3 sequence is 15 residues long. The V gene end was trimmed by 6 bases and the J gene end by 1 base; junction bases not matched to a gene: 3. In germline, CDR1 is KGHSH, CDR2 LQKENI. CDR3: CASSGQGATNTEAFF. The CDR3, as DNA: TGTGCCAGCTCGGGACAGGGGGCTACGAACACTGAAGCTTTCTTT.

The chain is built from TRBV25-1 and TRBJ2-7, with D hard to call. Trimming pared 1 base from V and 5 bases from J, leaving 12 bases between. CDR3 length equals 14 residues. Germline-derived CDR1 and CDR2 are MGHDK and SYGVNS. The CDR3 sequence: CASSESQVMDEQYF. CDR3 sequence (DNA): TGTGCCAGCAGTGAATCCCAGGTAATGGACGAGCAGTACTTC.

CDR3 in amino acids: CASAGTAQETQYF. As DNA, the CDR3 is TGTGCCAGCGCTGGGACTGCACAAGAGACCCAGTACTTC. The V call is TRBV7-9, the J call TRBJ2-5; tentatively, D is TRBD2 (6 bases). V gave up 8 bases and J gave up 2 bases, with 12 bases separating them. The CDR3 runs 13 residues. CDR1 is SEHNR, CDR2 FQNEAQ, per germline (reference sequence). The full variable domain, with the rest looked up from reference TRBV7-9 and TRBJ2-5, is DTGVSQNPRHKITKRGQNVTFRCDPISEHNRLYWYRQTLGQGPEFLTYFQNEAQLEKSRLLSDRFSAERPKGSFSTLEIQRTEQGDSAMYLCASAGTAQETQYFGPGTRLLVL.

CDR3 protein: CASSIAGGMLNEQFF. The DNA for the CDR3 is TGTGCCAGTAGTATAGCGGGAGGGATGCTCAATGAGCAGTTCTTC. The chain links TRBV19 to TRBJ2-1, with TRBD2 matching over 8 bases. After removal of 1 base from V and 6 bases from J, the junction contained 5 bases not matched to a gene. CDR1 LNHDA and CDR2 SQIVND come from the germline V gene (reference sequence). The CDR3 runs 15 residues.

This clone has just a few counts. This rearrangement joins TRBV20-1 to TRBJ2-2, with 8 bases aligning to TRBD2. The germline gives CDR1 DFQATT, CDR2 SNEGSKA (reference sequence). The J segment lost 6 bases and the V segment lost 3 bases, leaving 6 bases of the junction unmatched. The CDR3 has 14 amino acids. DNA of the CDR3: TGCAGTGCTAGTGCGGGAGGTATTGCCGGGGAGCTGTTTTTT. Amino acids: CSASAGGIAGELFF.

The chain couples TRBV19 to TRBJ2-1; 8 bases agree with TRBD2. The CDR3 extends over 14 amino acids. Trimming at V came to 7 bases and at J to 9 bases, leaving 11 bases not matched to a gene. Per the germline V gene, CDR1 is LNHDA and CDR2 is SQIVND (reference sequence). This CDR3 is CASTSGSQDVEQFF. The DNA for the CDR3 is TGTGCCAGTACGAGCGGGAGTCAAGATGTTGAGCAGTTCTTC.

This clone was observed a handful of times. The CDR3 loop is CASSSTRGGVGANVLTF. Here the CDR3 DNA reads TGTGCCAGCAGCTCCACGCGGGGAGGGGTTGGGGCCAACGTCCTGACTTTC. This rearrangement joins TRBV5-6 to TRBJ2-6; 7 nucleotides line up with TRBD2. V gave up 3 bases and J gave up 3 bases; unmatched junction bases: 9. The germline V gene has CDR1 SGHDT and CDR2 YYEEEE. CDR3 length equals 17 residues.

The genes are TRBV6-5 and TRBJ1-3, with TRBD1 matching over 7 bases. Germline trimming cut 8 bases from V and 7 bases from J; bases unmatched to any gene: 11. Looked up from germline, CDR1 is MNHEY and CDR2 is SVGAGI. This CDR3 region has 14 residues. CDR3 in DNA: TGTGCCAGCCATACAGGGCAGGGGGGCAACACCATATATTTT. It translates to CASHTGQGGNTIYF.

V is TRBV2 and J is TRBJ1-3; TRBD1 is a possible D gene (5 bases). CDR3 size: 18 residues. Trimming removed 2 bases at V and 2 bases at J, with 19 bases between. The germline gives CDR1 SNHLY, CDR2 FYNNEI. CDR3 amino acids: CASSEMGLRGGAGNTIYF. The CDR3 DNA sequence: TGTGCCAGCAGTGAAATGGGCCTTCGCGGGGGAGCTGGAAACACCATATATTTT. Combining the CDR3 with reference TRBV2 and TRBJ1-3 gives the whole variable domain EPEVTQTPSHQVTQMGQEVILRCVPISNHLYFYWYRQILGQKVEFLVSFYNNEISEKSEIFDDQFSVERPDGSNFTLKIRSTKLEDSAMYFCASSEMGLRGGAGNTIYFGEGSWLTVV.

This clone was observed a handful of times. J is TRBJ1-1 and V is TRBV4-1; no definite D call. V dropped 2 bases and J dropped 0 bases, with 4 bases sitting between them. The germline gives CDR1 MGHRA, CDR2 YSYEKL. The CDR3 has 13 amino acids. DNA for the CDR3: TGCGCCAGCAGCCAACAATTGAACACTGAAGCTTTCTTT. Translation: CASSQQLNTEAFF.

The chain links TRBV30 to TRBJ1-1; D perhaps matches TRBD1 (6 bases). The CDR3 contains 13 residues. Germline V gene lookup returns CDR1 GTSNPN and CDR2 SVGIG (reference sequence). V gave up 5 bases and J gave up 1 base, with 11 bases separating them. The CDR3 reads CAWSRTENTEAFF. The DNA for the CDR3 is TGTGCCTGGTCTAGGACAGAGAACACTGAAGCTTTCTTT.

The chain recombines TRBV10-1 with TRBJ2-7, with 8 bases fitting TRBD2. This CDR3 region has 15 residues. Germline V gene lookup returns CDR1 WNHNN and CDR2 SYGVQD (reference sequence). The junction had 4 bases not matched to a gene; V was cut back by 0 bases and J by 3 bases. In nucleotides, the CDR3 is TGCGCCAGCAGTGAGTCCAAAGCGGGAGTCTACGAGCAGTACTTC. As protein: CASSESKAGVYEQYF.

This chain links TRBV21-1 with TRBJ1-2; the D call TRBD1 from the table was never checked on the DNA. TRBV21-1 is a pseudogene. This CDR3 contains 14 residues. Here the CDR3 reads CASSTRQGCHGYTF. As DNA, the CDR3 is TGTGCCAGCAGCACTCGACAGGGGTGCCATGGCTACACCTTC.

The rearrangement joins TRBV27 to TRBJ2-1; 10 nucleotides align to TRBD2. Trimming cost V 5 bases and J 5 bases; bases outside gene matches: 3. Germline V gene data show CDR1 as MNHEY and CDR2 as SMNVEV (reference sequence). The CDR3 runs 14 residues. CDR3 sequence: CASSPSGSHNEQFF. The CDR3 nucleotides read TGTGCCAGCAGTCCTAGCGGGAGCCACAATGAGCAGTTCTTC.